These 26 T cell receptor beta chains were sequenced from one sample in a study of cytomegalovirus exposure and HLA in healthy donors. Sequencing was performed with immunoSEQ multiplex PCR; in TCRdb, only in-frame clones are kept and a portion is missing. The sample contains around 220,000 clones, over 70% of which appear only once. Source material: PBMCs. Source of these receptors: a woman under 40 in good health and CMV-seropositive.

This chain uses TRBV28 with TRBJ2-7, with D unclear. Germline V gene sequence: CDR1 MDHEN, CDR2 SYDVKM. Trimming cost V 8 bases and J 6 bases, with 29 bases left between them. The length of the CDR3 is 17 residues. The CDR3, as DNA: TGTGCCAGCCATACTTCGCAGATAACCCTAAGACTCGGCGAGCAGTACTTC. The encoded protein is CASHTSQITLRLGEQYF.

The V and J genes are TRBV29-1 and TRBJ1-2; D not resolved. This CDR3 comprises 12 residues. V gave up 3 bases and J gave up 6 bases, with 11 bases separating them. Germline loops: CDR1 SQVTM, CDR2 ANQGSEA. The CDR3 is CSVETGGHGYTF. Written as DNA, the CDR3 is TGCAGCGTTGAGACGGGCGGTCATGGCTACACCTTC.

The genes are TRBV6-5 and TRBJ1-1; D gene uncertain. This CDR3 comprises 15 residues. Trimming pared 2 bases from V and 0 bases from J, leaving 10 bases between. Germline V gene lookup returns CDR1 MNHEY and CDR2 SVGAGI. CDR3 nucleotides: TGTGCCAGCAGTTACCAAGTGGGGATGAACACTGAAGCTTTCTTT. Translation gives CASSYQVGMNTEAFF.

This sequence joins TRBV27 and TRBJ2-3, with TRBD1 matching over 9 bases. V gave up 7 bases and J gave up 5 bases; unmatched junction bases: 4. In germline, CDR1 is MNHEY, CDR2 SMNVEV (reference sequence). This CDR3 has 13 amino acids. The CDR3 is CASTTGGRDTQYF. CDR3 bases: TGTGCCAGCACGACAGGGGGTAGAGATACGCAGTATTTT.

This clone was recorded once. The J gene is TRBJ1-2, the V gene TRBV6-1, with 9 bases matching TRBD1. Per the germline V gene, CDR1 is MNHNS and CDR2 is SASEGT. V was pared by 7 bases and J by 7 bases, with 13 bases of the junction left unmatched. This CDR3 is built from 15 residues. CDR3 loop: CASIERGTGLGGYTF. The CDR3 DNA follows: TGTGCCAGCATAGAAAGAGGGACAGGGCTAGGTGGCTACACCTTC.

The count of this clone is one. This chain connects TRBV11-2 to TRBJ1-2, with 8 positions matching TRBD1. The germline gives CDR1 SGHAT, CDR2 FQNNGV. This CDR3 has 15 residues. With 6 bases clipped from V and 4 bases from J, the junction kept 10 bases outside the gene matches. The DNA for the CDR3 is TGTGCCAGCAGATTCACAGGGGGGGACCTCTATGGCTACACCTTC. Its translation is CASRFTGGDLYGYTF.

The rearrangement uses TRBV19 and TRBJ2-7; D may be TRBD1 (5 bases). Trimming stripped 4 bases from V and 2 bases from J, with 15 bases between. Germline V lookup: CDR1 LNHDA, CDR2 SQIVND (reference sequence). This CDR3 region has 15 residues. CDR3 sequence reads: CASSTPDRRPYEQYF. DNA for the CDR3: TGTGCCAGTAGTACCCCCGACAGAAGACCCTACGAGCAGTACTTC.

The chain is built from TRBV11-2 and TRBJ2-1, with 9 bases fitting TRBD1. Germline V CDR1 and CDR2: SGHAT, FQNNGV. The trim removed 1 base at V and 4 bases at J, leaving 2 bases unmatched. This CDR3 has 15 residues. The CDR3: CASSLGGTGYNEQFF. The CDR3 nucleotides read TGTGCCAGCAGCTTAGGGGGGACAGGGTACAATGAGCAGTTCTTC.

CDR3: CAWSGGGNEQYF. In nucleotides, the CDR3 is TGTGCCTGGAGTGGAGGTGGAAACGAGCAGTACTTC. This chain connects TRBV30 to TRBJ2-7, with no clear D. The CDR3 sequence is 12 residues long. CDR1 is GTSNPN and CDR2 is SVGIG in the germline V gene (reference sequence). The V and J ends lost 1 base and 5 bases respectively, with 9 bases between them.

CDR3 sequence reads: CASSRRGLGNTIYF. As DNA, the CDR3 is TGTGCCAGCAGCCGCAGGGGGCTTGGAAACACCATATATTTT. The chain carries TRBV11-2 and TRBJ1-3, with 8 nucleotides matching TRBD1. CDR1 and CDR2 (germline): SGHAT, FQNNGV. The V segment lost 5 bases and the J segment 3 bases; nucleotides outside the gene matches: 3. CDR3 length: 14 residues.

In this sample, this clone turned up a few times. This chain uses TRBV19 with TRBJ1-5, with D uncertain. The CDR3 is 13 residues long. With 2 bases removed from V and 7 bases from J, the gap between germline ends came to 9 bases. Germline lookup yields CDR1 LNHDA and CDR2 SQIVND (reference sequence). CDR3 sequence: CASSIQVGQPQHF. The CDR3 nucleotides are TGTGCCAGTAGTATACAGGTCGGCCAGCCCCAGCATTTT.

CDR3 amino acids: CASSPTSGDYNEQFF. The DNA of the CDR3 is TGTGCCAGCTCACCCACTAGCGGGGATTACAATGAGCAGTTCTTC. The chain uses TRBV18 and TRBJ2-1; TRBD2 aligns across 10 bases. The germline CDR1 and CDR2 sequences are KGHSH and LQKENI. With 3 bases clipped from V and 4 bases from J, the junction kept 3 bases outside the gene matches. The CDR3 runs 15 residues.

The chain employs TRBV29-1 and TRBJ2-1; 10 bases are shared with TRBD1. Germline V lookup: CDR1 SQVTM, CDR2 ANQGSEA. Trimming removed 4 bases from V and 5 bases from J; junction bases left unmatched: 11. This CDR3 spans 16 amino acids. CDR3 coding DNA: TGCAGCGTTGTTCAAATGCGGGACAGGGGAAACAATGAGCAGTTCTTC. This gives the protein CSVVQMRDRGNNEQFF.

V usage is TRBV5-1 and J usage is TRBJ1-1; D remains unclear. This CDR3 is 14 amino acids long. Germline CDR1 and CDR2: SGHRS and YFSETQ. With 1 base removed from V and 8 bases from J, the gap between germline ends came to 15 bases. The CDR3 region is CASSLLAVRSEAFF. The CDR3 bases are TGCGCCAGCAGCTTGCTGGCCGTGAGGTCCGAAGCTTTCTTT.

The J gene is TRBJ2-2, the V gene TRBV9; D is unresolved. The ends were cut back, 0 bases at V and 6 bases at J, with 15 bases in the middle. Per germline, CDR1 SGDLS and CDR2 YYNGEE. This CDR3 region has 16 residues. In DNA, the CDR3 is TGTGCCAGCAGCGTAGAGGTCGTTGTAGGTTCCGGGGAGCTGTTTTTT. This encodes CASSVEVVVGSGELFF.

This clone was seen a single time. This chain uses TRBV19 with TRBJ1-1; no clear D gene. The CDR3 length is 15 residues. Germline CDR1 LNHDA, CDR2 SQIVND (reference sequence). V was clipped by 5 bases and J by 6 bases, with 19 bases between them. The CDR3 DNA sequence: TGTGCCAGTAGTCCTAATCATAGGGTGACTGCTGAAGCTTTCTTT. Its translation is CASSPNHRVTAEAFF.

The chain combines TRBV29-1 with TRBJ2-7, with 11 bases aligning to TRBD2. V lost 7 bases to trimming and J lost 3 bases; unmatched junction nucleotides: 8. The CDR3 runs 14 residues. Germline assignment: CDR1 SQVTM and CDR2 ANQGSEA. CDR3 in amino acids: CSALLAGGVYEQYF. CDR3 nucleotides: TGCAGCGCCTTGCTAGCGGGAGGTGTCTACGAGCAGTACTTC.

This chain uses TRBV27 with TRBJ2-5, with unresolved D. Trimming removed 8 bases at V and 7 bases at J, with 17 bases between. The CDR3 covers 13 residues. The germline CDR1 and CDR2 sequences are MNHEY and SMNVEV (reference sequence). The CDR3 DNA sequence: TGTGCCAGCCGCCGAGGCGTCCTGGGGACCCAGTACTTC. This encodes CASRRGVLGTQYF.

The rearrangement links TRBV27 to TRBJ2-3; possible D gene TRBD1, 6 bases. The CDR3 has 15 amino acids. The V gene's germline CDR1 is MNHEY and CDR2 SMNVEV (reference sequence). The V end was cut by 5 bases, the J end by 4 bases, with 16 bases between. CDR3 amino acids: CASSQGTGWADTQYF. CDR3 DNA: TGTGCCAGCAGTCAAGGTACAGGGTGGGCAGATACGCAGTATTTT.

The rearrangement joins TRBV28 to TRBJ1-5; D is ambiguous. Germline-derived CDR1 and CDR2 are MDHEN and SYDVKM. The CDR3 has 13 residues. Trimming removed 9 bases at V and 4 bases at J, with 13 bases between. CDR3 bases: TGTGCCAGTTCAGTCCCGGGTAATCAGCCCCAGCATTTT. This sequence encodes CASSVPGNQPQHF.

V gene TRBV11-2 combines with J gene TRBJ2-6; a weak D match, TRBD2 (5 bases). The CDR3 spans 16 residues. The germline CDR1 and CDR2 sequences are SGHAT and FQNNGV. Trimming removed 5 bases at V and 0 bases at J, with 11 bases between. The CDR3, as DNA: TGTGCCAGCAGCCTGGAAGCGGTCTCTGGGGCCAACGTCCTGACTTTC. Translated, it gives CASSLEAVSGANVLTF.

This clone showed up just once. The chain couples TRBV5-1 to TRBJ1-2; D is perhaps TRBD1 (5 bases). The germline gives CDR1 SGHRS, CDR2 YFSETQ. Trimming removed 3 bases at V and 7 bases at J, with 16 bases between. This CDR3 has 14 amino acids. The CDR3, as DNA: TGCGCCAGCAGCTCCCCTGGGGGAGTCGGTGGCTACACCTTC. Translation: CASSSPGGVGGYTF. The variable domain in full, completed from reference TRBV5-1 and TRBJ1-2, reads KAGVTQTPRYLIKTRGQQVTLSCSPISGHRSVSWYQQTPGQGLQFLFEYFSETQRNKGNFPGRFSGRQFSNSRSEMNVSTLELGDSALYLCASSSPGGVGGYTFGSGTRLTVV.

The chain joins TRBV6-5 to TRBJ1-5; D is unclear. Germline V lookup: CDR1 MNHEY, CDR2 SVGAGI. V was trimmed by 6 bases and J by 4 bases, leaving 7 bases between them. The CDR3 runs 12 residues. CDR3 sequence: CASREGNQPQHF. CDR3 in DNA: TGTGCCAGCAGGGAGGGTAATCAGCCCCAGCATTTT.

The rearrangement uses TRBV5-1 and TRBJ1-3; TRBD1 might be the D (5 bases). CDR3 size: 17 residues. Germline V gene data show CDR1 as SGHRS and CDR2 as YFSETQ. The germline V and J ends were trimmed by 4 bases and 0 bases, with 17 bases remaining between them. The CDR3 loop is CASSRTRAGSSGNTIYF. The CDR3 region has the DNA TGCGCCAGCAGCCGCACCCGGGCAGGGAGCTCTGGAAACACCATATATTTT.

This clone has at least ten counts. The sample carries other DNA sequences with the same CDR3. J is TRBJ1-1 and V is TRBV28; D is ambiguous. Trimming pared 4 bases from V and 1 base from J, leaving 4 bases between. Germline CDR1 and CDR2: MDHEN and SYDVKM. This CDR3 comprises 12 residues. CDR3 nucleotide sequence: TGTGCCAGCAGTTGGGCGAACACTGAAGCTTTCTTT. This sequence encodes CASSWANTEAFF.

V is TRBV5-1 and J is TRBJ2-3; D is undetermined. This CDR3 spans 15 amino acids. The germline gives CDR1 SGHRS, CDR2 YFSETQ. V was shortened by 0 bases and J by 2 bases, with 10 bases between the two germline ends. CDR3 sequence reads: CASSLVNRDTDTQYF. The CDR3 coding sequence is TGCGCCAGCAGCTTGGTTAACCGCGACACAGATACGCAGTATTTT.